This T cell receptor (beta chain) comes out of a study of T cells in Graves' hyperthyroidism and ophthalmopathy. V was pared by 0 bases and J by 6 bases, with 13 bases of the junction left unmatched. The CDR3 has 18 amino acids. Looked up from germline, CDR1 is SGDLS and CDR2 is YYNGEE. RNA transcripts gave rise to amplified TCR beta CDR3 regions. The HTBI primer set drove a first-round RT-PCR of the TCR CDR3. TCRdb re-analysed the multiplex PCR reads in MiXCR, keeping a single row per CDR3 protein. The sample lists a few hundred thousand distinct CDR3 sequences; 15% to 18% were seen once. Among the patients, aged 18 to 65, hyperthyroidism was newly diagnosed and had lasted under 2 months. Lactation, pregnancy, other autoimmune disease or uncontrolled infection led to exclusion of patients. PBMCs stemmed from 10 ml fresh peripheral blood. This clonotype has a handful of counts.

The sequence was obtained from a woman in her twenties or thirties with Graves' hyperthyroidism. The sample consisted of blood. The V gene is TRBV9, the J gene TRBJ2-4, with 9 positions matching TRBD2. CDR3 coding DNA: TGTGCCAGCAGCGTAGGTACATACCCAGCGGGAGGAGGAAACATTCAGTACTTC. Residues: CASSVGTYPAGGGNIQYF.